This TCR beta chain derives from a study of T-cell memory formation after mild COVID-19 listed by TCRdb under 2021. Study-level background: TCR sequence clusters from the two donors were found to be largely donor specific. In two donors, T-cell clones that expanded and contracted after mild COVID-19 were tracked by sequencing TCRalpha and TCRbeta repertoires over time. The cohort was made up of two young adult volunteers, one female and one male, who were previously healthy.

Results the study describes overall, beyond this receptor: Balanced CD4/CD8 phenotypes were observed for clones contracting from day 15 to 85, whereas a bias towards CD4+ was observed for a second wave of clones expanding from day 15 to 37. SARS-CoV-2 specificity of the second-wave clones peaking on day 37 was not confirmed. Contracting CD4+ clones turned up mainly in the CM and EM memory subsets, whereas EMRA was where CD8+ clones were enriched. Some responding clones were detected in pre-infection memory, suggesting pre-existing cross-reactive memory T cells joined the SARS-CoV-2 response. Only two mild cases were covered in the study, and larger cohorts including severe cases with pre-infection samples were considered necessary.

This clonotype has only a few counts. There is no known antigen for this receptor. No per-base quality is available; no much larger clone lies one base away. The sequencer was an Illumina NovaSeq 6000. Using 5'RACE with constant-segment primers, TCRalpha and TCRbeta cDNA libraries were constructed, with sample barcodes and unique molecular identifiers added in the process. Trizol reagent was used to extract RNA from every sample. Libraries were amplified in two PCR steps, with a second sample barcode and Illumina TruSeq adapters added in the second step. Sequencing of libraries was performed on an Illumina NovaSeq with 2 x 150 bp paired-end reads. As for the authors' bioinformatics: With migec v1.2.7, reads were demultiplexed and then collapsed into UMI-guided consensus sequences. With mixcr v2.1.11, UMI consensuses were aligned to TRA and TRB V and J templates and assembled into clonotypes. A clonotype was counted as expanded or contracted only when both edgeR and NoisET called the clonotype significant, with the noise models trained on biological replicates. For edgeR calls, the cutoffs were a false discovery rate-adjusted p below 0.01 and a log2 fold-change threshold of 1. PCA with hierarchical clustering of max-normalized trajectories of the 1000 most abundant clonotypes was used as exploratory dynamics analysis. Each responding clone was given a CD4 or CD8 phenotype based on the CD4+ and CD8+ repertoires, which had been sequenced separately. TCRdb cleaned the public reads at Q25 with fastp, built clones with MiXCR and kept in-frame beta chains. Every distinct CDR3 protein forms one entry, paired with its most common genes and DNA. The V and J calls reflect TCRdb's pipeline rather than the authors' work. The sample records fewer than 40,000 distinct CDR3 sequences, about 7.3% of which are singletons. In total, the top ten clones hold about 32% of the sample.

Ficoll-Paque density gradient centrifugation was the method used to isolate PBMCs. The germline V gene gives CDR1 as MNHEY and CDR2 as SVGEGT. Clipping removes 5 bases from V and 4 bases from J, with 6 as the unmatched junction base count. The CDR3, cysteine through phenylalanine, is 14 amino acids long. Just CDR3 DNA is preserved here, 42 bases in frame from base 1. In this chain, TRBV6-2 or TRBV6-3 is recombined with TRBJ2-5, with 8 junctional bases fitting TRBD2. The receptor was isolated from a man younger than 30 who had mild COVID-19 (a few samples of this study predate the infection). The sample titles of this study are shuffled in the database, so cell type and time point are left out; the donor was told from shared clones. Sequenced input: PBMCs or a T cell subset sorted from them (not recorded which). The nucleotide sequence reads as follows: TGTGCCAGCAGTCTCGCGGGGGGATCAGAGACCCAGTACTTC. It is translated as CASSLAGGSETQYF.